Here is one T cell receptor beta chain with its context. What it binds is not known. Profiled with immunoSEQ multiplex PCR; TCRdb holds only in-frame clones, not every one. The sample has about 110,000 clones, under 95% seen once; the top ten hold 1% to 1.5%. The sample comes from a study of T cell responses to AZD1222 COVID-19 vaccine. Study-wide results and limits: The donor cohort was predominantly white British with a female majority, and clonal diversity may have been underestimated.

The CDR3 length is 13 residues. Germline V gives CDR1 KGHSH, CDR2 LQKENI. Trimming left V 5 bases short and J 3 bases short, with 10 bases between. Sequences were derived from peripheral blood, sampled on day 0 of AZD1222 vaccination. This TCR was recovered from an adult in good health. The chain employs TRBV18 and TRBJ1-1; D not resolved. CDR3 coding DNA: TGTGCCAGCTCAAAGGATAGGGACACTGAAGCTTTCTTT. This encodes CASSKDRDTEAFF.